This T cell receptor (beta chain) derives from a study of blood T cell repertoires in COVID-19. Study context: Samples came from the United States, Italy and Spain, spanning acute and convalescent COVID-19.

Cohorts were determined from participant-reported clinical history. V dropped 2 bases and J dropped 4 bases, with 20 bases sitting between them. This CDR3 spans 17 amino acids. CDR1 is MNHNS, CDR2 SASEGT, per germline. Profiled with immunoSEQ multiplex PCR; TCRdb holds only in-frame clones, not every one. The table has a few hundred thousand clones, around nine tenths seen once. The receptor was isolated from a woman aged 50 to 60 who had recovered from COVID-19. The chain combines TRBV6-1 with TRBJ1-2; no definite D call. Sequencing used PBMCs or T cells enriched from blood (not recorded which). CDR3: CASSENRQNYGGYGYTF. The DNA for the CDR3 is TGTGCCAGCAGTGAAAATCGGCAAAATTACGGAGGCTATGGCTACACCTTC.